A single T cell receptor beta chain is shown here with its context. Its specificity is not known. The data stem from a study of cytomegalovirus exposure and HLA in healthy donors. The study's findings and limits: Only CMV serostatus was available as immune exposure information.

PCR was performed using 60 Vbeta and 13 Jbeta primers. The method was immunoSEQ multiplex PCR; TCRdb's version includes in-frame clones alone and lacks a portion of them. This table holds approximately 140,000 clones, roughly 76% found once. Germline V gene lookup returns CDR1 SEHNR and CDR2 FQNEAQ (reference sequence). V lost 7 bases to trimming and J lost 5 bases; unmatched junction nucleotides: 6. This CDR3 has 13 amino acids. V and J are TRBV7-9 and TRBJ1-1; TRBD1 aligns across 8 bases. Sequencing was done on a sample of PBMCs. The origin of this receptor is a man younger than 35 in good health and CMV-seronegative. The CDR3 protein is CASIPGGATEAFF. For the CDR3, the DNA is TGTGCCAGCATCCCAGGGGGCGCGACTGAAGCTTTCTTT.